This entry features one TCR beta chain sequence. Its target is unknown. This entry is derived from a study of T cells after yellow fever vaccination. Regarding the study as a whole: Detected again after the booster were most primary-vaccination clones, at roughly 95% CD4 and 88% CD8. Contamination of FACS-sorted repertoires by abundant clonotypes from the bulk population could occur.

The CDR3 spans 12 residues. The germline gives CDR1 SGHDN, CDR2 FVKESK. Trimming cost V 8 bases and J 7 bases, with 15 bases left between them. Template-switching 5'RACE yielded the TCR cDNA; a universal primer site and UMIs were added in the process. A single record per CDR3 protein comes from TCRdb applying MiXCR to the 5' RACE reads. The data show 500,000 to 650,000 distinct CDR3 sequences, 12% seen once. The chain couples TRBV14 to TRBJ2-7; tentative D call: TRBD2 (6 bases). The TCR sequence derives from a young man who received the YFV17D yellow fever vaccine. The sample in question was PBMCs, obtained on the day of the yellow fever booster vaccination. The CDR3, as DNA: TGTGCCAGCGGGAGGAATGCCTGGGAGCAGTACTTC. It is translated as CASGRNAWEQYF.